This T cell receptor beta chain came from a study of T cells after posttransplantation cyclophosphamide. This clone was observed at least ten times. Its antigen is still unknown. The CDR3 is 15 residues long. Looked up from germline, CDR1 is LNHDA and CDR2 is SQIVND (reference sequence). V shed 10 bases, J shed 0 bases, and the junction held 9 bases outside the gene matches. Notes on the study in general: TRB overlap between skin or GI tissue T cells and blood was limited. Recipient CMV seropositivity and CMV reactivation strongly tracked TRB clonality.

Sequenced by immunoSEQ multiplex PCR; TCRdb stores in-frame clones only, minus some. Altogether about 39,000 clones were found in the sample, and no singletons occur. The chain recombines TRBV19 with TRBJ2-1; 7 nucleotides align to TRBD2. The sequence derives from a woman aged 45-65 years in good health and a related stem cell transplant donor. Sample: PBMCs. CDR3 DNA sequence: TGTGCCACTAGGGGAGGGGCCCTCTCCTACAATGAGCAGTTCTTC. Translating it yields CATRGGALSYNEQFF.